The rows below give T cell receptor beta chains drawn from one sample of a study of blood T cell repertoires in COVID-19. TCRdb keeps only in-frame clones here, not all; method: immunoSEQ multiplex PCR. The table lists some 130,000 clones, roughly 91% of them singletons. Sequenced sample: peripheral blood. The source is a man over 45 with active or convalescent COVID-19. CDR3s include the opening cysteine and the closing phenylalanine or tryptophan. D genes are given only for firm matches. Part of the rows lack a size; the others show once, few, many or a class for expanded clones.

TRBV6-2/TRBV6-3	TRBJ2-6	-	-	TGTGCCAGCAGTTACCTAGGCGCTAGCTCTGGGGCCAACGTCCTGACTTTC	CASSYLGASSGANVLTF
TRBV3-1/TRBV3-2	TRBJ2-3	-	TRBD2	TGTGCCAGCAGCCTCGGGGGGGCCAAGACAGATACGCAGTATTTT	CASSLGGAKTDTQYF
TRBV15	TRBJ2-7	-	TRBD2	TGTGCCACCAGCAGAGAGAGCGGGGGAGACGAGCAGTACTTC	CATSRESGGDEQYF
TRBV28	TRBJ2-3	-	TRBD1	TGTGCCAGCGAACGGGACAGGGGCACAGATACGCAGTATTTT	CASERDRGTDTQYF
TRBV24-1	TRBJ2-1	-	-	TGTGCCACCAGTGAGCTCCGGGATTTGGTCAATGAGCAGTTCTTC	CATSELRDLVNEQFF
TRBV30	TRBJ1-1	-	-	TGTGCCTGGATACCTCGGAGCATGAACACTGAAGCTTTCTTT	CAWIPRSMNTEAFF
TRBV3-1/TRBV3-2	TRBJ2-7	-	-	TGTGCCAGCAGCCGAGCCCTGGACAGCTACTACGAGCAGTACTTC	CASSRALDSYYEQYF
TRBV7-2	TRBJ1-6	-	-	TGTGCCAGCAGCTCTGAGGGCTCCTATAATTCACCCCTCCACTTT	CASSSEGSYNSPLHF
TRBV9	TRBJ2-1	once	TRBD1	TGTGCCAGCAGCCCTAGACAGGGTCTGGATGAGCAGTTCTTC	CASSPRQGLDEQFF
TRBV10-2	TRBJ2-3	-	TRBD2	TGCGCCAGCCGGACTAGCGGGGGGGCAGATACGCAGTATTTT	CASRTSGGADTQYF
TRBV6-2/TRBV6-3	TRBJ1-2	-	-	TGTGCCAGCAGTAGGACGGGAGGCTACACCTTC	CASSRTGGYTF
TRBV13	TRBJ2-5	-	TRBD2	TGTGCCAGCAGCTTAGGCCTTGGGACTAGCGGGGGGCAAGAGACCCAGTACTTC	CASSLGLGTSGGQETQYF
TRBV29-1	TRBJ1-2	-	TRBD1	TGCAGCGCTACAGGGGGCAACTATGGCTACACCTTC	CSATGGNYGYTF
TRBV5-4	TRBJ2-1	-	TRBD2	TGTGCCAGCGGCGGGGGGAGCTCCTACAATGAGCAGTTCTTC	CASGGGSSYNEQFF
TRBV5-1	TRBJ2-7	-	-	TGCGCCAGCAGCACCGGGACAAACTACGAGCAGTACTTC	CASSTGTNYEQYF
TRBV19	TRBJ2-3	-	TRBD2	TGTGCCAGTAGTTCCGTACTAGCGGGGGGGATTGGTACGCAGTATTTT	CASSSVLAGGIGTQYF
TRBV19	TRBJ1-6	-	-	TGTGCCAGTACTACACAGGGCGGGTCGTATAATTCACCCCTCCACTTT	CASTTQGGSYNSPLHF
TRBV18	TRBJ2-1	-	TRBD1	TGTGCCAGCTCTCCATGGACAGGGGGGAAGTATGAGCAGTTCTTC	CASSPWTGGKYEQFF
TRBV6-5	TRBJ1-1	-	-	TGTGCCAGCAGTTACCAACAGGCCGGTGGACCCACTGAAGCTTTCTTT	CASSYQQAGGPTEAFF
TRBV10-3	TRBJ1-1	once	-	TGTGCCATCAGGTCGACACCGAACACTGAAGCTTTCTTT	CAIRSTPNTEAFF
TRBV3-1/TRBV3-2	TRBJ2-3	-	-	TGTGCCAGCAGCCGGACAGAAGATACGCAGTATTTT	CASSRTEDTQYF
TRBV9	TRBJ2-1	-	TRBD1	TGTGCCAGCAGCGTAGGACAGGGTCGGGGTGAGCAGTTCTTC	CASSVGQGRGEQFF
TRBV7-8	TRBJ2-7	-	-	TGTGCCAGCAGCTTAGGTCTCGGGAGCTCCTACGAGCAGTACTTC	CASSLGLGSSYEQYF
TRBV6-2/TRBV6-3	TRBJ2-6	-	-	TGTGCCAGCAGTTACTCTGAGCTTCCTGGGGCCAACGTCCTGACTTTC	CASSYSELPGANVLTF
TRBV21-1	TRBJ2-3	-	-	TGTGCCAGCAGCAGCCCGGGACATCTCAGGTGGACAGATACGCAGTATTTT	CASSSPGHLRWTDTQYF
TRBV7-6	TRBJ1-2	-	-	TGTGCCAGCAGCTTAGCGCTGGCAGCGAGCCACTATGGCTACACCTTC	CASSLALAASHYGYTF
TRBV28	TRBJ2-5	-	-	TGTGCCAGCAGTACCCGTCGGGGGGCGCCGGAAGAGACCCAGTACTTC	CASSTRRGAPEETQYF
TRBV5-4	TRBJ1-4	once	TRBD1	TGTGCCAGCAGCTCCGATAACAGGGGGCGCGTAGAAAAACTGTTTTTT	CASSSDNRGRVEKLFF
TRBV25-1	TRBJ1-1	-	TRBD1	TGTGCCAGCAGTGCGACAGGGGACACTGAAGCTTTCTTT	CASSATGDTEAFF
TRBV4-3	TRBJ2-7	-	-	TGCGCCAGCAGCCTAGTAGGGACTTCACTTACCTACGAGCAGTACTTC	CASSLVGTSLTYEQYF
TRBV4-1	TRBJ2-1	-	TRBD2	TGCGCCAGCAGCCTATCGACTAGCGGGGGGTTGAGCTCCTACAATGAGCAGTTCTTC	CASSLSTSGGLSSYNEQFF
TRBV7-2	TRBJ2-7	-	-	TGTGCCAGCAGCCCCGCCTCAGGCAGCTCCTACGAGCAGTACTTC	CASSPASGSSYEQYF
TRBV18	TRBJ2-5	-	-	TGTGCCAGCTCACCGAGTGGAGAGACCCAGTACTTC	CASSPSGETQYF
TRBV7-2	TRBJ2-3	-	-	TGTGCCAGCAGCCTAGGGGGGCCAGATACGCAGTATTTT	CASSLGGPDTQYF
TRBV4-1	TRBJ1-6	-	TRBD1	TGCGCCAGCAGCCAAGGAGGACAGGGAAGGTCACCCCTCCACTTT	CASSQGGQGRSPLHF
TRBV6-5	TRBJ2-1	-	TRBD1	TGTGCCAGCAGTCGACAGGGTACCTACAATGAGCAGTTCTTC	CASSRQGTYNEQFF
TRBV24-1	TRBJ1-5	-	TRBD1	TGTGCCACCCAGCCAGGGGGCAAAGGCAATCAGCCCCAGCATTTT	CATQPGGKGNQPQHF
TRBV28	TRBJ1-3	once	-	TGTGCCAGCAGTCCCTACCAGGCTGGAAACACCATATATTTT	CASSPYQAGNTIYF
TRBV7-2	TRBJ1-6	-	TRBD1	TGTGCCAGCAGCTCCCCGGGGGGGGACAGGGGGTGGAGTTCACCCCTCCACTTT	CASSSPGGDRGWSSPLHF
TRBV7-9	TRBJ2-7	few	TRBD1	TGTGCCAGCAGCCCAACGCACAGGGGTCGCTACGAGCAGTACTTC	CASSPTHRGRYEQYF
TRBV7-9	TRBJ2-1	-	TRBD1	TGTGCCAGCAGCCCTCTGACAGGGGGGAAATTGAATGAGCAGTTCTTC	CASSPLTGGKLNEQFF
TRBV9	TRBJ2-7	-	TRBD1	TGTGCCAGCAGCGTAACCCCGGACAGGCGTCTCTCCGAGGAGCAGTACTTC	CASSVTPDRRLSEEQYF
TRBV10-1	TRBJ2-1	-	TRBD2	TGCGCCAGCAGCCCGGGACTAGCCAATGAGCAGTTCTTC	CASSPGLANEQFF
TRBV19	TRBJ1-1	few	-	TGTGCCAGTGATTCGGGGGGCCGAGAAGCTTTCTTT	CASDSGGREAFF
TRBV11-2	TRBJ2-3	-	TRBD1	TGTGCCAGCAGTAAGGAGGGACAGGACACAGATACGCAGTATTTT	CASSKEGQDTDTQYF
TRBV11-2	TRBJ2-1	few	-	TGTGCCAGCAGCTTAGCAGTAAACAATGAGCAGTTCTTC	CASSLAVNNEQFF
TRBV28	TRBJ1-4	-	-	TGTGCCAGCAGGAACAGAAAGGAAAAACTGTTTTTT	CASRNRKEKLFF
TRBV7-6	TRBJ2-6	-	-	TGTGCCAGCAGACAGACCACAGGATGGGCGGCTGGGGCCAACGTCCTGACTTTC	CASRQTTGWAAGANVLTF
TRBV27	TRBJ2-1	once	-	TGTGCCAGCAGTTTATATAAGAGCTCCTACAATGAGCAGTTCTTC	CASSLYKSSYNEQFF
TRBV28	TRBJ1-3	-	-	TGTGCCAGCAGCGAAATTTACCCCGGCTCTGGAAACACCATATATTTT	CASSEIYPGSGNTIYF
TRBV7-2	TRBJ1-1	-	-	TGTGCCAGCAGCTTGGTCTCGGGACACCGTACAATTATGAACACTGAAGCTTTCTTT	CASSLVSGHRTIMNTEAFF
TRBV4-1	TRBJ1-5	-	-	TGCGCCAGCAGCCAAGAAATCGGAGAGTCTTTTTATCAGCCCCAGCATTTT	CASSQEIGESFYQPQHF
TRBV5-1	TRBJ2-2	-	-	TGCGCCAGCAGCCAAGGACTACTCGGAAGGGAGCTGTTTTTT	CASSQGLLGRELFF
TRBV25-1	TRBJ2-3	-	-	TGTGCCAGCAGTGAATGGGCTAGCGGCACAGATACGCAGTATTTT	CASSEWASGTDTQYF
TRBV6-5	TRBJ2-7	-	-	TGTGCCAGCAGTTACGCGGTAGCGGACCGATCCTACGAGCAGTACTTC	CASSYAVADRSYEQYF
TRBV28	TRBJ2-2	-	-	TGTGCCAGCAGTTTGCCCGGGGAGATTATCGGGGAGCTGTTTTTT	CASSLPGEIIGELFF
TRBV6-1	TRBJ2-7	-	TRBD1	TGTGCCAGCAGTGAAAAAGGGAACAGGGGTGTGTACGAGCAGTACTTC	CASSEKGNRGVYEQYF
TRBV7-2	TRBJ2-3	-	-	TGTGCCAGCAGCTTAGCTGGCGGGGTTAAAACAGATACGCAGTATTTT	CASSLAGGVKTDTQYF
TRBV5-1	TRBJ1-3	-	-	TGCGCCAGCAGCTTGTCAGGCAACTCTGGAAACACCATATATTTT	CASSLSGNSGNTIYF